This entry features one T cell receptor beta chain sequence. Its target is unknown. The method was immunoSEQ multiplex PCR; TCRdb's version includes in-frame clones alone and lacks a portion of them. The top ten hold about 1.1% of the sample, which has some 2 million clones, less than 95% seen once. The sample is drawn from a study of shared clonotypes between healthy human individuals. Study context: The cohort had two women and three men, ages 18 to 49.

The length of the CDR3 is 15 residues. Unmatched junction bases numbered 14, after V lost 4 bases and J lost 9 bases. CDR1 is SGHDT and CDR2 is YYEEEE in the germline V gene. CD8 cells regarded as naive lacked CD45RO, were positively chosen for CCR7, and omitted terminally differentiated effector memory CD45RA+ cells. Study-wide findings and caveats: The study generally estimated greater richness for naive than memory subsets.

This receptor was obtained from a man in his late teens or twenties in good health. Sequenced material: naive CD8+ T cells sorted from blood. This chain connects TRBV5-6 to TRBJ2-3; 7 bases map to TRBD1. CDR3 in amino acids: CASSGTDRIPGTQYF. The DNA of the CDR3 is TGTGCCAGCAGCGGGACGGACAGGATCCCAGGCACGCAGTATTTT.